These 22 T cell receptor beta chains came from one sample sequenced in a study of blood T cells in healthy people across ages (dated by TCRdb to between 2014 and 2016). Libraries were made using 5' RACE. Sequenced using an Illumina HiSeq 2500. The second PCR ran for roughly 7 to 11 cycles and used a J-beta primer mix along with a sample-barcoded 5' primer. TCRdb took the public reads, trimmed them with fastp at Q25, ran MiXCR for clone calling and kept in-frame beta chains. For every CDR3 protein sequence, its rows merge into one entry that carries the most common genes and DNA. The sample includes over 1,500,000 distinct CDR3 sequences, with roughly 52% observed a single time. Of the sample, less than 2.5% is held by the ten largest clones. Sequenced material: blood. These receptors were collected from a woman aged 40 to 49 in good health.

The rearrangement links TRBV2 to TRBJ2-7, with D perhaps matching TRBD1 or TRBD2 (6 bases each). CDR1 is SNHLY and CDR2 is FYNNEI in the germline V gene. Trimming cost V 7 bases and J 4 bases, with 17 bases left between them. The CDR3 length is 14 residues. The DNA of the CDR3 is TGTGCCAGCACCCTGGACGGGGGCGGGTACGAGCAGTACTTC. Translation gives CASTLDGGGYEQYF.

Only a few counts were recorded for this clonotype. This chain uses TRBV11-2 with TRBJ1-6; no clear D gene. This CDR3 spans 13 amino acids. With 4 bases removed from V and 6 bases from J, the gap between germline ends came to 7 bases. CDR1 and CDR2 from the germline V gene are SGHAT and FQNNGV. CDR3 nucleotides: TGTGCCAGCAGCTCGACCCTTAATTCACCCCTCCACTTT. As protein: CASSSTLNSPLHF.

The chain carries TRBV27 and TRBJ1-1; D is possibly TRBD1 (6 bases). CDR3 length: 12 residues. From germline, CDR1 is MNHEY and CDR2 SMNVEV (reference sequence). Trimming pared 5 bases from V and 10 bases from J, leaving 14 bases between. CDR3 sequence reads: CASSVQGGRAFF. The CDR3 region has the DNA TGTGCCAGCAGTGTACAGGGTGGGAGAGCTTTCTTT.

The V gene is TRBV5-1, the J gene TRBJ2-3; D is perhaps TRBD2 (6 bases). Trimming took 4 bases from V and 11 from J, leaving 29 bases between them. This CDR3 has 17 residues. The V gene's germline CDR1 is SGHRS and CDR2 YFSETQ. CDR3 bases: TGCGCCAGCAGCCCGACCGCCGGACTATCACACCTTTCGGGGCAGTATTTT. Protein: CASSPTAGLSHLSGQYF.

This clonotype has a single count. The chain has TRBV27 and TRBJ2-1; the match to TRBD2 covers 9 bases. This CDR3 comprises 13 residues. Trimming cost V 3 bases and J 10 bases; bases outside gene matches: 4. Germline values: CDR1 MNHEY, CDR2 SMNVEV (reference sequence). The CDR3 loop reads CASSLGTSREQFF. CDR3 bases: TGTGCCAGCAGTTTGGGGACTAGCCGGGAGCAGTTCTTC.

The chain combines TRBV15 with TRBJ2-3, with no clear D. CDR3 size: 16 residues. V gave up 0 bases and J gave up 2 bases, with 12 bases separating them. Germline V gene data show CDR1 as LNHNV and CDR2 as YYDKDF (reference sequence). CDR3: CATSRDLAETTDTQYF. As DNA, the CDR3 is TGTGCCACCAGCAGAGATCTCGCGGAGACCACAGATACGCAGTATTTT.

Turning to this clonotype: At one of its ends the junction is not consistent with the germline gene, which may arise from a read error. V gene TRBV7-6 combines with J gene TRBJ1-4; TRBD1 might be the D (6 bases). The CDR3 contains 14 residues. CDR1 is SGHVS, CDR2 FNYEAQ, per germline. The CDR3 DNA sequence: TGCGCCAGCAGCGTAGGTGTGGGGGCTGAAAAACTGTTTTTT. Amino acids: CASSVGVGAEKLFF.

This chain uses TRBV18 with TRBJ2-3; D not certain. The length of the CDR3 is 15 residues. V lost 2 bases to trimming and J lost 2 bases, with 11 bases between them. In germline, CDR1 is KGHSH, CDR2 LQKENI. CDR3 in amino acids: CASSPTRTPTDTQYF. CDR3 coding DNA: TGTGCCAGCTCACCAACCCGAACCCCCACAGATACGCAGTATTTT.

The CDR3 nucleotides read TGCAGTGCTAGAGATTTTAGTGAGGGGGGCTACACCTTC. Translating gives CSARDFSEGGYTF. The rearrangement uses TRBV20-1 and TRBJ1-2, with D possibly matching TRBD1 (5 bases). The CDR3 consists of 13 residues. Trimming pared 0 bases from V and 8 bases from J, leaving 13 bases between. In germline, CDR1 is DFQATT, CDR2 SNEGSKA (reference sequence).

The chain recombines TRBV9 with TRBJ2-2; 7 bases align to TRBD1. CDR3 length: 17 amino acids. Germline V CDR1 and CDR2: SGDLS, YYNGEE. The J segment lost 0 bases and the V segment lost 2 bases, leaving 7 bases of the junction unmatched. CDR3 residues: CASSVPHRGPNTGELFF. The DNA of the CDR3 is TGTGCCAGCAGCGTCCCACACAGGGGCCCGAACACCGGGGAGCTGTTTTTT.

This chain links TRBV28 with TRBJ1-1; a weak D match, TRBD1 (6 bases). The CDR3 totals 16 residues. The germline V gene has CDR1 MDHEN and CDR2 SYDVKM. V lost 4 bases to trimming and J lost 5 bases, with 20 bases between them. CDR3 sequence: CASSSPSTGRRTEAFF. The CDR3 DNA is TGTGCCAGCAGTTCCCCATCAACAGGGCGGAGGACTGAAGCTTTCTTT.

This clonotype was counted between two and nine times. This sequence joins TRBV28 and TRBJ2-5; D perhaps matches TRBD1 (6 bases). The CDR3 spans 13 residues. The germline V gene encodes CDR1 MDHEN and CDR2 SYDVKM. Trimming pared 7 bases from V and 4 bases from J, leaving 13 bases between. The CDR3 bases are TGTGCCAGCAAAACAGGGAGCGGAGAGACCCAGTACTTC. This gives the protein CASKTGSGETQYF.

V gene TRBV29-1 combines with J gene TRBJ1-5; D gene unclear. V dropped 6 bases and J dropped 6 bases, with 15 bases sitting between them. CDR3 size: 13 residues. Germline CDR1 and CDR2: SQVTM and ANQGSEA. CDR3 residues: CSVVFNGGQPQHF. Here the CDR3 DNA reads TGCAGCGTCGTTTTCAACGGCGGTCAGCCCCAGCATTTT.

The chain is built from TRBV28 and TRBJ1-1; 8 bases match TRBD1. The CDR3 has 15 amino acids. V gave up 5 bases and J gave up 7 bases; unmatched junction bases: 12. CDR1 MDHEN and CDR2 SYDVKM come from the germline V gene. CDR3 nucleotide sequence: TGTGCCAGCAGTAACACGCAGACAGGGGTCGGTGAAGCTTTCTTT. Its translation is CASSNTQTGVGEAFF.

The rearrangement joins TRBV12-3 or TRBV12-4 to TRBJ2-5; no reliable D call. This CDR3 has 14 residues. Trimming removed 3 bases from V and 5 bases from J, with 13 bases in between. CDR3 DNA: TGTGCCAGCAGTTTGGCAAATTGGTTGGAGACCCAGTACTTC. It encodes CASSLANWLETQYF.

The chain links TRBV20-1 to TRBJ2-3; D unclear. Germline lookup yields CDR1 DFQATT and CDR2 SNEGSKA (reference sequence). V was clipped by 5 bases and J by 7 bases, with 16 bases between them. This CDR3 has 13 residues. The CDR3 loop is CSAPGSKENTQYF. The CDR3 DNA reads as TGCAGTGCTCCCGGATCAAAGGAAAATACGCAGTATTTT.

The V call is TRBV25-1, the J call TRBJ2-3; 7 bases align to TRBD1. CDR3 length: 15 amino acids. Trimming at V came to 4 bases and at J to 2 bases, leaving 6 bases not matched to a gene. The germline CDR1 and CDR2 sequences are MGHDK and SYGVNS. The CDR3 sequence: CASSVDRAPTDTQYF. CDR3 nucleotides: TGTGCCAGCAGTGTAGACAGGGCACCCACAGATACGCAGTATTTT.

CDR3: CASSQRPGSGYGYTF. The CDR3 DNA reads TGTGCCAGCAGCCAGCGGCCCGGGTCGGGCTATGGCTACACCTTC. The chain carries TRBV7-2 and TRBJ1-2; D gene ambiguous. Germline values: CDR1 SGHTA, CDR2 FQGNSA. Trimming shortened V by 5 bases and J by 4 bases, and 17 bases separated the two germline ends. The CDR3 contains 15 residues.

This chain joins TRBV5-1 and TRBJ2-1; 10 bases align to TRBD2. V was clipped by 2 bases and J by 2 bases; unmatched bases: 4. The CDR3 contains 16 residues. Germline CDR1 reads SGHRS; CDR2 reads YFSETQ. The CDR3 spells CASSFSGGRPYNEQFF. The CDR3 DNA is TGCGCCAGCAGCTTTAGCGGGGGGAGACCCTACAATGAGCAGTTCTTC.

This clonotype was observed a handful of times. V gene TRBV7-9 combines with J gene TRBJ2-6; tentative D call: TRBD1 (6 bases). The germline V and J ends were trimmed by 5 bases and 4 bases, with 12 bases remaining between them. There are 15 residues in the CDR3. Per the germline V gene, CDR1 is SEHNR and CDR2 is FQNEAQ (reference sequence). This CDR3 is CASSPRGLGANVLTF. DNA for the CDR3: TGTGCCAGCAGCCCTAGGGGGTTGGGGGCCAACGTCCTGACTTTC.

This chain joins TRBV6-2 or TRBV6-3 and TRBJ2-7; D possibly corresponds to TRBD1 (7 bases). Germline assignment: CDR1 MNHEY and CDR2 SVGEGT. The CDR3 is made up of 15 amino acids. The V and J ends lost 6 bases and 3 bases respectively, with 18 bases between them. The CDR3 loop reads CASSQGGQVVYEQYF. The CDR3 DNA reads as TGTGCCAGCAGCCAGGGAGGACAGGTTGTCTACGAGCAGTACTTC.

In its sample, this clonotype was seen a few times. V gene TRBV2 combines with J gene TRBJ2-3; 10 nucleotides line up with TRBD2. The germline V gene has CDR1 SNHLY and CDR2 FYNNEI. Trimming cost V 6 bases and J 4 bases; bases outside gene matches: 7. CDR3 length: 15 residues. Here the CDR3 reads CASSRASGGSDTQYF. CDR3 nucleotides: TGTGCCAGCAGCCGCGCTAGCGGGGGTTCAGATACGCAGTATTTT.